The 2 T cell receptor beta chains in this list originate from one sample, sequenced in a study of blood T cell repertoires in COVID-19. The data were produced by immunoSEQ multiplex PCR, yet TCRdb's version contains in-frame clones alone and is incomplete. Found here are some 240,000 clones, 75% to 85% of them singletons; the top ten hold roughly 12%. What was sequenced was peripheral blood. The receptors derive from a woman aged 55 to 70 with active or convalescent COVID-19.

The rearrangement joins TRBV20-1 to TRBJ1-1; tentative D call: TRBD1 (5 bases). In germline, CDR1 is DFQATT, CDR2 SNEGSKA (reference sequence). V lost 3 bases and J 6 bases, leaving 11 bases between the germline ends. The CDR3 is made up of 12 amino acids. CDR3 sequence reads: CSASTDSPEAFF. CDR3 coding DNA: TGCAGTGCTAGTACAGACAGCCCTGAAGCTTTCTTT.

CDR3 protein: CASSLTHRVPPETQYF. Written as DNA, the CDR3 is TGTGCCAGCAGCCTAACCCACCGGGTTCCGCCAGAGACCCAGTACTTC. This chain joins TRBV11-1 and TRBJ2-5; D call uncertain. Trimming cost V 5 bases and J 4 bases, with 20 bases left between them. The germline CDR1 and CDR2 sequences are SGHAT and FQDESV (reference sequence). The CDR3 has 16 residues. The full variable domain, with the rest looked up from reference TRBV11-1 and TRBJ2-5, is EAEVAQSPRYKITEKSQAVAFWCDPISGHATLYWYRQILGQGPELLVQFQDESVVDDSQLPKDRFSAERLKGVDSTLKIQPAELGDSAMYLCASSLTHRVPPETQYFGPGTRLLVL.